This record covers a single TCR beta chain. Germline V gives CDR1 MNHEY, CDR2 SMNVEV (reference sequence). The CDR3 runs to 16 residues. The V gene end was trimmed by 5 bases and the J gene end by 8 bases; junction bases not matched to a gene: 10. The record originates from a study of blood T cell repertoires in COVID-19. Study as a whole: Samples representing acute and convalescent COVID-19 were sourced from the United States, Italy and Spain.

Original processing notes: Cell counts per sample came from amplifying reference gene primers. TCRdb keeps only in-frame clones here, not all; method: immunoSEQ multiplex PCR. Clone size and V and J calls were adopted from that table, with D and trimming inferred from the DNA. The sample has approximately 230,000 clones, about four fifths seen once; the top ten hold 7.5% to 10%. This receptor was obtained from a man aged 80 or over with acute or convalescent COVID-19. Material for sequencing was peripheral blood. This sequence joins TRBV27 and TRBJ1-6; 9 bases line up with TRBD1. CDR3 loop: CASSAHRDRVYSPLHF. CDR3 nucleotide sequence: TGTGCCAGCAGTGCACACCGGGACAGGGTTTATTCACCCCTCCACTTT.